The clone carrying this T cell receptor beta chain was observed many times. The target antigen is unknown. With template switching, a universal primer site was added, and the cDNA carried unique molecular identifiers. Each CDR3 protein gets one entry after TCRdb re-called the 5' RACE reads with MiXCR. The sample has 400,000 to 500,000 distinct CDR3 sequences; approximately 17% are singletons. The sample is drawn from a study of identical twins. Study conclusions and caveats: The authors noted that invariant MAIT and iNKT cells could partly confound zero-insertion analyses. Cross-sectional statistical analysis, not tracking of the same donors, underpinned the conclusions.

This receptor was taken from a man in his fifties in good health. The sequenced sample consisted of naive T cells sorted from blood.

CDR3 DNA sequence: TGCGCCAGCAGCTTCCGGGGGGGCCGTGATGAGCAGTTCTTC. Amino acids: CASSFRGGRDEQFF. V is TRBV5-1 and J is TRBJ2-1; 8 bases line up with TRBD2. Germline lookup yields CDR1 SGHRS and CDR2 YFSETQ. There are 14 residues in the CDR3. Losses at the gene ends were 2 bases for V and 8 bases for J; bases not matched to a gene: 6.